The following is a T cell receptor (beta chain) sequence with its context. The antigen remains undetermined. This sample is part of a study of cytomegalovirus exposure and HLA in healthy donors. The PCR made use of 60 Vbeta and 13 Jbeta primers. The repertoire was sequenced with immunoSEQ multiplex PCR; TCRdb's copy has only in-frame clones and lacks some. The repertoire holds 130,000 to 150,000 clones, roughly 78% seen once, with over 2% in the top ten. Notes on the study in general: A prior analysis recorded that most TCR beta V segments were productive about 87% or about 30% of the time. Some 16,000 TCR beta sequences were associated with HLA alleles at 0.05 false discovery rate in a later analysis. It was reported in a later analysis that an Asian-associated ancestry cluster showed fewer N-insertions than the 666-donor mean. There were several of the most significant clusters that appeared linked to common viral pathogens in a later analysis.

CDR1 is MNHEY and CDR2 is SVGAGI in the germline V gene. This CDR3 has 14 amino acids. V was cut by 0 bases and J by 5 bases, with 10 bases left in between. This TCR derives from a man in his thirties or forties in good health and CMV-seronegative. Sample: PBMCs. V and J are TRBV6-5 and TRBJ1-2, with no clear D. CDR3 in amino acids: CASSYSRGKYGYTF. The CDR3 bases are TGTGCCAGCAGTTACTCGAGAGGGAAGTATGGCTACACCTTC.